A selection of T cell receptor beta chains follows, all from one sample in a study. TCRdb reprocessed the 5' RACE reads via MiXCR and lists one record per CDR3 protein. Among roughly 57,000 distinct CDR3 sequences listed, around 21% were seen once. Material for sequencing was tumor-infiltrating Tregs sorted from the breast tumor. These receptors were obtained from a female donor with breast cancer. Both conserved end residues are part of each CDR3. D genes are given only for firm matches. Not all rows give a size; the values are once, few, many and, for expanded clones, a class.

clone_size | j_call | v_call | d_call | cdr3_nt | cdr3_aa
few | TRBJ1-1 | TRBV11-2 | . | TGTGCCAGCAGCTTAGGGCAGCCGACTGAAGCTTTCTTT | CASSLGQPTEAFF
few | TRBJ1-4 | TRBV28 | . | TGTGCCAGCAGTTCCCTCCCCGACAGGTCTCCTAATGAAAAACTGTTTTTT | CASSSLPDRSPNEKLFF
few | TRBJ2-3 | TRBV7-3 | . | TGTGCCAGCAGCCTTCTAGGTACAGATACGCAGTATTTT | CASSLLGTDTQYF
once | TRBJ1-1 | TRBV4-1 | . | TGCGCCAGCAGCCAAAAAGTGATTTTGCGGGCCAACACTGAAGCTCTCTTT | CASSQKVILRANTEALF
many | TRBJ2-3 | TRBV20-1 | . | TGCAGTGCTGAAGCCGGGCAGGATACGCAGTATTTT | CSAEAGQDTQYF
. | TRBJ2-2 | TRBV5-5 | . | TGTGCCAGCAGCGCTTGGACGGCCGACACCAGGGAGCTGTTTTTT | CASSAWTADTRELFF
few | TRBJ1-1 | TRBV5-5 | . | TGTGCCAGCAGCTTGGCGTTGGGGAGGAACACTGAAGCTTTCTTT | CASSLALGRNTEAFF
many | TRBJ1-2 | TRBV11-2 | . | TGTGCCAGCAGCGATCAGGGGAACTATGGCTACACCTTC | CASSDQGNYGYTF
medium-sized | TRBJ2-1 | TRBV5-1 | TRBD2 | TGTGCCAGCAGCTCCGCGGGACTAAGTTACAATGAGCAGTTCTTC | CASSSAGLSYNEQFF
few | TRBJ2-1 | TRBV4-1 | . | TGCGCCAGCAGCCAGAGGACCACTAGCCTCATTGAGCAGTTCTTC | CASSQRTTSLIEQFF
. | TRBJ1-2 | TRBV5-1 | . | TGCGCCAGCAGCCAAGGGGTTGGCGATAGTGGCTACACCTTC | CASSQGVGDSGYTF
few | TRBJ1-1 | TRBV7-6 | . | TGTGCCAGCAGCTTAGTGACGAGACAGAACACTGAAGCTTTCTTT | CASSLVTRQNTEAFF
few | TRBJ2-2 | TRBV5-1 | . | TGCGCCAGCATGGGGACGACAGGAGGTGACGGGGAGCTGTTTTTT | CASMGTTGGDGELFF
many | TRBJ2-3 | TRBV10-2 | . | TGCGCCAGCGCGCACACAGATACGCAGTATTTT | CASAHTDTQYF
many | TRBJ2-7 | TRBV20-1 | . | TGCAGTGCCACGGGGACAACCTACGAGCAGTACTTC | CSATGTTYEQYF
many | TRBJ2-1 | TRBV15 | TRBD2 | TGTGCCACCAGCAGAGAACGAGCGGGAGAGCGGCTCAATGAGCAGTTCTTC | CATSRERAGERLNEQFF
. | TRBJ2-1 | TRBV5-1 | . | TGCGCCGGCAGCTCCTTCGATGAGCAGTTCTTC | CAGSSFDEQFF
. | TRBJ2-1 | TRBV11-2 | TRBD2 | TGTGCCAGCAGCGGGATAGCGGGGTACAATGAGCAGTTCTTC | CASSGIAGYNEQFF
few | TRBJ2-3 | TRBV2 | . | TGTGCCAGCAGGCAGGAGGGTACGCAGTATTTT | CASRQEGTQYF
. | TRBJ2-2 | TRBV7-2 | . | TGTGCCAGCAGCTTAGTTAGGACCGGGGAGCTGTTTTTT | CASSLVRTGELFF
many | TRBJ2-1 | TRBV10-1 | . | TGCGCCAGCAGTGAGACCCTGGACAAACAGCAGTTCTTC | CASSETLDKQQFF
few | TRBJ2-2 | TRBV5-1 | TRBD1 | TGCGCCAGCAGCTTTGATCCCGGACAGGGGTCCACCGGGGAGCTGTTTTTT | CASSFDPGQGSTGELFF
few | TRBJ2-1 | TRBV5-1 | TRBD2 | TGCGCCAGCAGCTTGGGGCCTAGCGGGGAACAAGAACCCCCTTACAATGAGCAGTTCTTC | CASSLGPSGEQEPPYNEQFF
many | TRBJ1-1 | TRBV6-5 | . | TGTGCCAGCAGTCCCCCCGGGGGGGGTTATTTCTTT | CASSPPGGGYFF
. | TRBJ2-7 | TRBV9 | . | TGTGCCAGCAGCGTATTAGCTACCCCGGTCGACGAGCAGTACTTC | CASSVLATPVDEQYF
few | TRBJ2-7 | TRBV7-6 | . | TGTGCCAGCAGCTCCCTCCCGGACACGCTTGGCTACGAGCAGTACTTC | CASSSLPDTLGYEQYF
. | TRBJ2-5 | TRBV6-1 | TRBD2 | TGTGCCACCACCCCGGGCGGACTAGCGGGAGGGGGAAAAGAGACCCAGTACTTC | CATTPGGLAGGGKETQYF
. | TRBJ2-1 | TRBV2 | . | TGTGCCAGCAGTGTCCCCACACCGAGCTCCTACAATGAGCAGTTCTTC | CASSVPTPSSYNEQFF
. | TRBJ1-2 | TRBV12-3/TRBV12-4 | TRBD1 | TGTGCCAGCACCCCGGCGGGGACAGGGGCCCCCCACACCTTC | CASTPAGTGAPHTF
medium-sized | TRBJ1-2 | TRBV20-1 | . | TGCAGTGCTACGGCAGGGACTAACTATGGCTACACCTTC | CSATAGTNYGYTF
few | TRBJ2-2 | TRBV2 | . | TGTGCCAGCAGTGAAACACAGTCCGGGGAGCTGTTTTTT | CASSETQSGELFF
few | TRBJ1-2 | TRBV12-3/TRBV12-4 | TRBD1 | TGTGCCAGCAGAAAACAGGGGTATGGCTACACCTTC | CASRKQGYGYTF
many | TRBJ1-2 | TRBV29-1 | . | TGCAGCGTCGGACGCTCGGATGGCTACACCTTC | CSVGRSDGYTF
few | TRBJ2-6 | TRBV7-3 | . | TGTGCCAGCAGCTTAGTCACGAGCTCTGGGGCCAACGTCCTGACTTTC | CASSLVTSSGANVLTF
. | TRBJ2-5 | TRBV6-2/TRBV6-3 | . | TGTGCCAGCAGACAGGAAGAGACCCAGTACTTC | CASRQEETQYF
. | TRBJ1-6 | TRBV12-3/TRBV12-4 | . | TGCGCCAGCAGTTTTGATTCACCCCTCCACTTT | CASSFDSPLHF
few | TRBJ1-1 | TRBV2 | TRBD1 | TGTGCCAGAACGACAGGGTTCGCTGAAGCTTTCTTT | CARTTGFAEAFF
few | TRBJ1-2 | TRBV29-1 | . | TGCAGCGTTGATTCGCGGAGAACTAGCTACACCTTC | CSVDSRRTSYTF
. | TRBJ1-1 | TRBV5-1 | . | TGCGCCAGCAGCTTGAATGGCCTGCGGATGAACACTGGAGCTTTCTTT | CASSLNGLRMNTGAFF
. | TRBJ2-7 | TRBV11-3 | . | TGTGCCAGCAGCGCGGACAACTACGAGCAGTACTTC | CASSADNYEQYF
. | TRBJ2-3 | TRBV7-9 | . | TGTGCCAGCAGGGACGTCACAGATACGCAGTATTTT | CASRDVTDTQYF
. | TRBJ1-2 | TRBV9 | . | TGTGCCAGCAGCGTTATTGAGGGTATGGGGGGCTACACCTTC | CASSVIEGMGGYTF
. | TRBJ1-1 | TRBV7-2 | . | TGTGCCAGCAGCTTAAGGCGGGAGGGAGATACTGAAGCTTTCTTT | CASSLRREGDTEAFF
few | TRBJ2-2 | TRBV11-2 | . | TGTGCCAGCAGCTCCACAGGGCCCAACACCGGGGAGCTGTTTTTT | CASSSTGPNTGELFF
few | TRBJ2-1 | TRBV12-3/TRBV12-4 | TRBD2 | TGTGCCAGCAGTCCCCCGGGACTAGCGTTGAGTGAGCAGTTCTTC | CASSPPGLALSEQFF
. | TRBJ2-7 | TRBV18 | . | TGTGCCAGCTCACTAGCGGTCTATAGCTCCTACGAGCAGTACTTC | CASSLAVYSSYEQYF
many | TRBJ2-3 | TRBV20-1 | TRBD2 | TGCAGTGCTAAAAGAGGGACTAGCGGTGTCGATACGCAGTATTTT | CSAKRGTSGVDTQYF
many | TRBJ1-4 | TRBV7-9 | . | TGTGCCAGCAGCTTAGACCATACGGGAAAACTGTTTTTT | CASSLDHTGKLFF
. | TRBJ1-6 | TRBV20-1 | . | TGCAGTGCGGGGAGCTCCTATAATTCACCCCTCCACTTT | CSAGSSYNSPLHF
few | TRBJ2-2 | TRBV7-9 | TRBD2 | TGTGCCAGCAGCCCTCCTAGCGGGAGGGCCGGCGTGGAGCTGTTTTTT | CASSPPSGRAGVELFF